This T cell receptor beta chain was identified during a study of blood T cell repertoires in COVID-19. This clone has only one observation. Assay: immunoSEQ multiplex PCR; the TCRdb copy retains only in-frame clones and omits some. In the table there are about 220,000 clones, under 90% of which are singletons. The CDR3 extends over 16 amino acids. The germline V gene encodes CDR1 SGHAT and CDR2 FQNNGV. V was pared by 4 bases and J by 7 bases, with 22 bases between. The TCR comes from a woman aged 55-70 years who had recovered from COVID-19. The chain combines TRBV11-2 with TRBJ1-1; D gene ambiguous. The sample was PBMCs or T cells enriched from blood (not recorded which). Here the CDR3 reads CASSSPTLRGIGEAFF. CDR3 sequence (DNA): TGTGCCAGCAGCTCACCAACGCTTAGAGGGATCGGTGAAGCTTTCTTT.